This T cell receptor beta chain emerged from a study of blood T cell repertoires in COVID-19. Study-wide context: Sites across the United States, Italy and Spain contributed samples from acute and convalescent COVID-19.

The CDR3 is 13 residues long. Per the germline V gene, CDR1 is SGHVS and CDR2 is FNYEAQ. The V end lost 2 bases, the J end lost 10 bases, and 12 bases lay between the germline ends. In the source study's methods: By means of reference gene primer amplification, nucleated cell counts were estimated. This table comes from immunoSEQ multiplex PCR, and its TCRdb copy is limited to in-frame clones, with some not included. D and trimming were read from the DNA, whereas the V and J calls and clone size are those reported in that table. The table records some 200,000 clones, 80% to 85% of them present only once.

The TCR was taken from a woman aged 55-75 years with acute or convalescent COVID-19. This chain joins TRBV7-6 and TRBJ2-1; D is undetermined. Specimen: peripheral blood. CDR3 nucleotides: TGTGCCAGCAGCTTATCCGGCGGTCTAGAGCAGTTCTTC. Translated, it gives CASSLSGGLEQFF.